These T cell receptor beta chains were read from a single sample in a study of cytomegalovirus exposure and HLA in healthy donors. Data came from immunoSEQ multiplex PCR; TCRdb stores just in-frame clones and leaves some out. Of some 160,000 clones detected, roughly 77% appear once; the ten largest clones hold around 2%. Material: PBMCs. These receptors all stem from a man in his fifties in good health and CMV-seropositive. The CDR3 runs from the conserved cysteine through the conserved F or W. D genes are given only for firm matches. The listing skips clone size in some rows; elsewhere it reads once, few, many or a size class.

clone_size | j_call | v_call | d_call | cdr3_nt | cdr3_aa
- | TRBJ2-5 | TRBV19 | TRBD2 | TGTGCCAGTAGTATCTCCGGCGGTAGCGGGGTAGAGACCCAGTACTTC | CASSISGGSGVETQYF
- | TRBJ1-1 | TRBV18 | TRBD1 | TGTGCCAGCTCACCTCAACAGGGGGCGGGTACTGAAGCTTTCTTT | CASSPQQGAGTEAFF
- | TRBJ2-7 | TRBV4-2 | - | TGTGCCAGCAGCCGGGAGGCGGTAGGCAACTACGAGCAGTACTTC | CASSREAVGNYEQYF
- | TRBJ2-2 | TRBV28 | TRBD1 | TGTGCCAGCAGGACAGGGGGCAACACCGGGGAGCTGTTTTTT | CASRTGGNTGELFF
- | TRBJ2-3 | TRBV7-9 | TRBD2 | TGTGCCAGCAGCTTACCGCCCTCCTTGCGGGGGGTTAGCACAGATACGCAGTATTTT | CASSLPPSLRGVSTDTQYF
- | TRBJ2-7 | TRBV5-1 | TRBD2 | TGCGCCAGCAGCTTGGGGGTTTCGGGAGGAAACTACGAGCAGTACTTC | CASSLGVSGGNYEQYF
- | TRBJ1-4 | TRBV7-2 | TRBD1 | TGTGCCAGCAGAGGAGGACAGGGGGCGTCAGCTAATGAAAAACTGTTTTTT | CASRGGQGASANEKLFF
- | TRBJ1-1 | TRBV7-2 | TRBD1 | TGTGCCAGCAGCTTACGGCAGGGGGGTAACACTGAAGCTTTCTTT | CASSLRQGGNTEAFF
- | TRBJ2-2 | TRBV7-7 | TRBD2 | TGTGCCAGCAGCTTGGGGAGGGGTACCGGGGAGCTGTTTTTT | CASSLGRGTGELFF
- | TRBJ2-7 | TRBV28 | TRBD1 | TGTGCCAGCAGTCCAGCCGGGACAGGTTTATACGAGCAGTACTTC | CASSPAGTGLYEQYF
- | TRBJ1-1 | TRBV5-6 | - | TGTGCCAGCAGCTTCCCCTCGGGGAACACTGAAGCTTTCTTT | CASSFPSGNTEAFF
- | TRBJ2-5 | TRBV27 | TRBD2 | TGTGCCAGCAGTTTCGCTAGCGGGGTGGTGGAGACCCAGTACTTC | CASSFASGVVETQYF
- | TRBJ1-2 | TRBV29-1 | - | TGCAGCGTTCTGACCAACAGGCCTGGTGGCTACACCTTC | CSVLTNRPGGYTF
- | TRBJ1-1 | TRBV10-3 | - | TGTGCCATCAAAACGGGAGTACGAGCTTTCTTT | CAIKTGVRAFF
- | TRBJ2-2 | TRBV19 | TRBD1 | TGTGCCAGTAGTCTATGGGACAGAGCGAACACCGGGGAGCTGTTTTTT | CASSLWDRANTGELFF
- | TRBJ1-2 | TRBV30 | TRBD1 | TGTGCCTGGAGTGGACAGGGGTGGGACTATGGCTACACCTTC | CAWSGQGWDYGYTF
- | TRBJ2-7 | TRBV7-9 | TRBD2 | TGTGCCAGCAGCTATAAAACGGGGGGCGAGCAGTACTTC | CASSYKTGGEQYF
- | TRBJ2-7 | TRBV5-1 | - | TGCGCCAGCAGCCCGGACAGTCTCGAGCAGTACTTC | CASSPDSLEQYF
- | TRBJ2-2 | TRBV5-6 | TRBD2 | TGTGCCAGCAGCCCGACGGCTCCGGGAGGGACCGGGGAGCTGTTTTTT | CASSPTAPGGTGELFF
- | TRBJ2-7 | TRBV6-6 | TRBD1 | TGTGCCAGCAGTCACACAGGGGGCGCCTACGAGCAGTACTTC | CASSHTGGAYEQYF
- | TRBJ1-6 | TRBV7-2 | TRBD1 | TGTGCCAGCAGCTCCAGGGGGGCCTATAATTCACCCCTCCACTTT | CASSSRGAYNSPLHF
- | TRBJ2-2 | TRBV19 | - | TGTGCCAGTAAGGGACAAATGGCCGGGGAGCTGTTTTTT | CASKGQMAGELFF
- | TRBJ2-7 | TRBV15 | TRBD1 | TGTGCCACCAGCAGGGTCGGGACAGCCAGTTCCTACGAGCAGTACTTC | CATSRVGTASSYEQYF
- | TRBJ2-1 | TRBV19 | TRBD2 | TGTGCCAGTAGCCACTTTCGGGGGGAGGTCTCCTACAATGAGCAGTTCTTC | CASSHFRGEVSYNEQFF
once | TRBJ2-7 | TRBV21-1 | - | TGTGCCAGCAGCCCCGGGACAGGTAACTCCTACGAGCAGTACTTC | CASSPGTGNSYEQYF
- | TRBJ2-7 | TRBV5-1 | TRBD2 | TGCGCCAGCAGCCCAAACAGCGGGGGAGCCTACGAGCAGTACTTC | CASSPNSGGAYEQYF
- | TRBJ2-3 | TRBV27 | - | TGTGCCAGCAGTCTCGGACTATCAGATACGCAGTATTTT | CASSLGLSDTQYF
- | TRBJ2-7 | TRBV5-4 | - | TGTGCCAGCAGCTTGCGGGACTACGAGCAGTACTTC | CASSLRDYEQYF
- | TRBJ1-2 | TRBV2 | - | TGTGCCAGCGGCGCAGGGGTAAACTATGGCTACACCTTC | CASGAGVNYGYTF
- | TRBJ2-1 | TRBV14 | TRBD2 | TGTGCCAGCAGCCACCAGGGCGCTAGCGGGGTATACAATGAGCAGTTCTTC | CASSHQGASGVYNEQFF
once | TRBJ1-1 | TRBV21-1 | - | TGTGCCAGCAGCAAACCCAGGGCTGAGACTGAAGCTTTCTTT | CASSKPRAETEAFF
- | TRBJ1-6 | TRBV9 | - | TGTGCCAGCAGCCGGCAGGGCTCTCCCGATTCACCCCTCCACTTT | CASSRQGSPDSPLHF
- | TRBJ2-7 | TRBV28 | - | TGTGCCAGCAGTTTACGGCGGACCGGGGACGAGCAGTACTTC | CASSLRRTGDEQYF
- | TRBJ2-1 | TRBV7-3 | TRBD2 | TGTGCCAGCAGCTCTAGCGGGGGGCCCCTCAATGAGCAGTTCTTC | CASSSSGGPLNEQFF
- | TRBJ1-4 | TRBV30 | TRBD1 | TGTGCCTGGAGTGTAGACAGGGCCAAGGGCGAAAAACTGTTTTTT | CAWSVDRAKGEKLFF
- | TRBJ2-7 | TRBV6-4 | TRBD1 | TGTGCCAGCAGTGGCAAACCGGGACAGCATCTCTCCTACGAGCAGTACTTC | CASSGKPGQHLSYEQYF
- | TRBJ2-1 | TRBV7-8 | - | TGTGCCAGCAGCTTAGAGAACGGGGGAAGTAATGAGCAGTTCTTC | CASSLENGGSNEQFF
- | TRBJ1-3 | TRBV9 | TRBD1 | TGTGCCAGCAGCGTAACGACAGGGGGCTCTGGAAACACCATATATTTT | CASSVTTGGSGNTIYF
few | TRBJ2-3 | TRBV25-1 | - | TGTGCCAGCAGTGAAGGGGGGGCAGGCACAGATACGCAGTATTTT | CASSEGGAGTDTQYF
- | TRBJ1-2 | TRBV7-3 | TRBD1 | TGTGCCAGCAGCCCGACAGGGGATAATGGCTACACCTTC | CASSPTGDNGYTF
- | TRBJ2-7 | TRBV2 | TRBD2 | TGTGCCAGCAGGAAACTAGCGGGGGGTGGCGAGCAGTACTTC | CASRKLAGGGEQYF
- | TRBJ1-1 | TRBV5-8 | - | TGTGCCAGCAGCTGGGGCGCTGGGAACACTGAAGCTTTCTTT | CASSWGAGNTEAFF